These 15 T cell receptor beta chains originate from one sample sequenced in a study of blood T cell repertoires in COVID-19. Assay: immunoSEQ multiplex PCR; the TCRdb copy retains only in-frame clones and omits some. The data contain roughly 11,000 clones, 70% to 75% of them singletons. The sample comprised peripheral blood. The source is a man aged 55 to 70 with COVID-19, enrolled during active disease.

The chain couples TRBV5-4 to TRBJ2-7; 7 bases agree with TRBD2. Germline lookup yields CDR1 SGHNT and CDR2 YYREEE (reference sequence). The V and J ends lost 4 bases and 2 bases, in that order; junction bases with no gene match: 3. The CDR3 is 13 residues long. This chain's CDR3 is CASSVRGAYEQYV. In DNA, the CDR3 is TGTGCCAGCAGCGTCCGGGGGGCCTACGAGCAGTACGTC.

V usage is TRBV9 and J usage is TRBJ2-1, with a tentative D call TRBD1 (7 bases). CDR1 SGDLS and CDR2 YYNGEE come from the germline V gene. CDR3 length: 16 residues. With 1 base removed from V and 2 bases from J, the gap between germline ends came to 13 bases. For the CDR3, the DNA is TGTGCCAGCAGCGTATATAGGAGGGGGCCCTACAATGAGCAGTTCTTC. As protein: CASSVYRRGPYNEQFF.

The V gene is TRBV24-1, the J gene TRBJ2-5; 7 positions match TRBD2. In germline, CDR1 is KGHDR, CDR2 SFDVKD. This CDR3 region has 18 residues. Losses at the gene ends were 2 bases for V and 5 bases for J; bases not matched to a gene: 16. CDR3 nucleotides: TGTGCCACCAGTGATTATGGGGCCGGAGGGAGGGCCCATGAGACCCAGTACTTC. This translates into CATSDYGAGGRAHETQYF.

The CDR3 DNA reads as TGTGCCAGCCAAGGACAGGTCTACACCGGGGAGCTGTTTTTT. It specifies CASQGQVYTGELFF. The chain combines TRBV28 with TRBJ2-2; the match to TRBD1 covers 7 bases. Germline V gene sequence: CDR1 MDHEN, CDR2 SYDVKM. V trimming: 8 bases; J trimming: 3 bases; junction bases outside the gene matches: 6. The CDR3 is made up of 14 amino acids.

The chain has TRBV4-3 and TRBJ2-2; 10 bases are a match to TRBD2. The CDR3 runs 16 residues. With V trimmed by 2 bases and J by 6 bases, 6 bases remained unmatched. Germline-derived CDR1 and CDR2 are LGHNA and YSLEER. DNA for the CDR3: TGCGCCAGCAGCCAATTGCCTAGCGGGAGTCCCGGGGAGCTGTTTTTT. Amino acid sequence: CASSQLPSGSPGELFF.

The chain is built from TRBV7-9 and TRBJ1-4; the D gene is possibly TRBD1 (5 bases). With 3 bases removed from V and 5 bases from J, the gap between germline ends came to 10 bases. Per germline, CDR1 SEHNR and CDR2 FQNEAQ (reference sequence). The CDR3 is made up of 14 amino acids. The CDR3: CASSLRQGNEKLFF. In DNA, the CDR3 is TGTGCCAGCAGCTTGAGGCAGGGCAATGAAAAACTGTTTTTT.

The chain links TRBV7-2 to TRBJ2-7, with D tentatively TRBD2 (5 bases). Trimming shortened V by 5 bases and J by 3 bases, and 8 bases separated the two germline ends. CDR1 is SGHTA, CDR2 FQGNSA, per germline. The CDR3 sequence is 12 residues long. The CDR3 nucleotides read TGTGCCAGCAGCCCCGCGGGCTACGAGCAGTACTTC. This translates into CASSPAGYEQYF.

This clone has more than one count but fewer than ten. This chain's CDR3 is CASTLSRDRGPRNEQFF. The CDR3 nucleotides read TGTGCCAGCACTCTGTCCCGGGACAGGGGCCCACGGAATGAGCAGTTCTTC. The rearrangement joins TRBV5-6 to TRBJ2-1, with TRBD1 identical over 10 bases. Germline V gene sequence: CDR1 SGHDT, CDR2 YYEEEE. V lost 6 bases and J lost 7; bases outside the gene matches: 16. The CDR3 is 17 residues long.

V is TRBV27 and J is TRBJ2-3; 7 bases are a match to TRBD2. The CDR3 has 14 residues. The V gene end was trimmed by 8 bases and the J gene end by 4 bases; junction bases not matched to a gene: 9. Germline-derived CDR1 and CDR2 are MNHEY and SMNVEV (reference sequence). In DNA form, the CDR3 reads TGTGCCAGCTTAGCCGCGGCGGGAGCAGATACGCAGTATTTT. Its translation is CASLAAAGADTQYF.

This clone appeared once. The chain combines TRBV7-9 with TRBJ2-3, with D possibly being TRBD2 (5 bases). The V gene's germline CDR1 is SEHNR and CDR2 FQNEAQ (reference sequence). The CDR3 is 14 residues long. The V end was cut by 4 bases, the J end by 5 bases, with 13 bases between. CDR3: CASSSSLEGDTQYF. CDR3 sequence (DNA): TGTGCCAGCAGCTCGTCCCTTGAGGGAGATACGCAGTATTTT.

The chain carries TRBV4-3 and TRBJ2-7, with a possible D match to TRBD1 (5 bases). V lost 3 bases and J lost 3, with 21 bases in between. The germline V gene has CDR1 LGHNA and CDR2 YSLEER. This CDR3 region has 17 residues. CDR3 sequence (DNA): TGCGCCAGCAGCCACGACATCCCAGGGCGGCGTGTCTACGAGCAGTACGTC. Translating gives CASSHDIPGRRVYEQYV.

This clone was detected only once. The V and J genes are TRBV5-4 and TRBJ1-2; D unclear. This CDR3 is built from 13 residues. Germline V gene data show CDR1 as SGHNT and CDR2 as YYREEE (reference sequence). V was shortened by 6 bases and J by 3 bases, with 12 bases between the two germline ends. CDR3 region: CASTNRGDYGYTF. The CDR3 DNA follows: TGTGCCAGCACCAACCGCGGGGACTATGGCTACACCTTC.

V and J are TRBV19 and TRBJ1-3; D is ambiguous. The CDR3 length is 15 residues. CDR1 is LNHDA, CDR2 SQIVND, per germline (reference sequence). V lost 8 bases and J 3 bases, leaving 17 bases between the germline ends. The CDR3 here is CASSNPGNRGNTIYF. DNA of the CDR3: TGTGCCAGTTCGAACCCGGGGAATCGTGGAAACACCATATATTTT. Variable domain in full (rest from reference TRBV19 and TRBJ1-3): DGGITQSPKYLFRKEGQNVTLSCEQNLNHDAMYWYRQDPGQGLRLIYYSQIVNDFQKGDIAEGYSVSREKKESFPLTVTSAQKNPTAFYLCASSNPGNRGNTIYFGEGSWLTVV.

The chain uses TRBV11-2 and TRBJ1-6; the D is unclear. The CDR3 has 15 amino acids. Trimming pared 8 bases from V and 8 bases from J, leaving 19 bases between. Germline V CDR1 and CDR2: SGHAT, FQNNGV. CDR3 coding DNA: TGTGCCAGCGCCCTAGTGAGGGCTTACTATTCACCCCTCCACTTT. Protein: CASALVRAYYSPLHF.

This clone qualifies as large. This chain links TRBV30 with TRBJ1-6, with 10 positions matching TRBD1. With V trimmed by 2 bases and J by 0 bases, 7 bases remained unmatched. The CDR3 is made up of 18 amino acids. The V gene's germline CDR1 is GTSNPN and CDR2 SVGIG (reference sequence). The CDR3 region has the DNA TGTGCCTGGAGTCGGGGACAGGGGCACAGCTCCTATAATTCACCCCTCCACTTT. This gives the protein CAWSRGQGHSSYNSPLHF.